This T cell receptor beta chain was sequenced in a study of long-term antiretroviral therapy in people with HIV. Overall study context: First collections came about a decade before the 2015 immediate-ART recommendation.

With respect to this clone: Its antigen is unknown.

This was the immunoSEQ v3.0 assay at survey level. The assay was immunoSEQ multiplex PCR, and TCRdb's table has in-frame clones only and misses some. The sample records 10,000 to 13,000 clones, approximately 80% being singletons. Study results and limitations: HIV repertoires had narrower CDR3 length ranges than controls.

At minimum, one pre-ART and two post-ART PBMC samples were obtained from each donor. Held in samples before DNA extraction were roughly 1-10 million cryopreserved PBMC. The sequencing here drew on unsorted PBMCs, taken 1.2 years after starting antiretroviral therapy. This receptor was identified in a middle-aged man with HIV.

CDR3 region: CASSPLGTGELFF. CDR3 coding DNA: TGTGCCAGCTCACCTTTAGGGACCGGGGAGCTGTTTTTT. The V gene is TRBV18, the J gene TRBJ2-2; D is unresolved. The CDR3 is 13 amino acids. V was shortened by 3 bases and J by 5 bases, with 7 bases between the two germline ends. Germline CDR1 and CDR2: KGHSH and LQKENI.